The next 20 T cell receptor beta chains were all read from a single sample in a study of tumor and adjacent non-tumor tissue in lung cancer. TCRbeta libraries were built with three rounds of nested PCR, modified from ARM-PCR. Via MiXCR, TCRdb re-called the multiplex PCR reads, giving one row per CDR3 protein. The sample contains fewer than 120,000 distinct CDR3 sequences, under 90% of which appear only once. The template was RNA from unsorted bulk tissue. The sequencing input was lung tumor tissue. The source of these receptors is a man aged 65-85 years with non-small cell lung cancer.

The chain carries TRBV28 and TRBJ2-1; D possibly corresponds to TRBD1 (6 bases). The germline V gene has CDR1 MDHEN and CDR2 SYDVKM. The CDR3 is 14 residues long. CDR3: CPGSNPGARDEQFF. Here the CDR3 DNA reads TGTCCCGGTAGTAACCCAGGGGCGAGGGATGAGCAGTTCTTC.

With regard to this clonotype: A read error is possible here, since a much larger clone lies one base away. The V and J genes are TRBV5-1 and TRBJ2-1, with 9 positions matching TRBD2. Germline loops: CDR1 SGHRS, CDR2 YFSETQ. The CDR3 has 15 residues. CDR3 nucleotide sequence: TGCACCAGCAGCTTGTTTAGCGGGAGCGACAATGAGCAGTTCTTC. This sequence encodes CTSSLFSGSDNEQFF.

With respect to this clonotype: An end of the junction does not agree with germline; a read error may underlie this. The rearrangement links TRBV10-3 to TRBJ2-5; 7 nucleotides line up with TRBD2. The CDR3 consists of 12 residues. Germline V gene sequence: CDR1 ENHRY, CDR2 SYGVKD. CDR3 protein: CAHSGSGETHYF. The CDR3 coding sequence is TGTGCCCATAGCGGCAGCGGGGAGACCCACTACTTC.

Worth noting for this clonotype: This could be a read error, since a much larger clone is one nucleotide away. As the CDR3 is not closed by the conserved phenylalanine or tryptophan, this likely results from a read error. The rearrangement joins TRBV4-2 to TRBJ2-3; maybe TRBD2 (6 bases). Germline CDR1 is LGHNA and CDR2 is YNFKEQ. The V gene lost 4 bases and the J gene lost 4 bases, with 15 bases spanning the gap. The CDR3 extends over 15 amino acids. CDR3 coding DNA: TGTGCCAGCAGCCCCAGTAAGGCGGGGCCAGATACGCAGTATCTT. Its translation is CASSPSKAGPDTQYL.

Turning to this clonotype: Sequence at one end of the junction differs from germline and may be a read error. The chain is built from TRBV4-1 and TRBJ2-7; D possibly matches TRBD1 or TRBD2 (6 bases each). Per the germline V gene, CDR1 is MGHRA and CDR2 is YSYEKL. CDR3 size: 14 residues. Here the CDR3 DNA reads TGCGCCAGCAGCCTAGGAGGGGGTTCTGAAGAGCAGTATTTC. This sequence encodes CASSLGGGSEEQYF.

Comments on this clonotype: Since the CDR3 does not end with the conserved phenylalanine or tryptophan, this likely comes from a read error. This chain connects TRBV10-1 to TRBJ2-7; D is perhaps TRBD2 (6 bases). The CDR3 is 13 residues long. Germline assignment: CDR1 WNHNN and CDR2 SYGVQD (reference sequence). The CDR3 loop reads CTSSESGVYEQYY. The DNA for the CDR3 is TGCACCAGCAGCGAGTCGGGAGTCTACGAGCAGTACTAC.

Concerning this clonotype: A clone one base away is much larger, so this may be a read error. This sequence joins TRBV28 and TRBJ2-7; 8 nucleotides align to TRBD1. V shed 10 bases and J 3 bases; nucleotides not matched to a gene: 11. The CDR3 has 14 amino acids. Germline V gene data show CDR1 as MDHEN and CDR2 as SYDVKM. For the CDR3, the DNA is TGTGCCAACAGCAGGACAGGGAAGGGCTACGAGCAGTACTTC. The encoded protein is CANSRTGKGYEQYF.

Notes on this clonotype: At one boundary the junction diverges from the germline segment, which might be a read error. In nucleotides, the CDR3 is TGCAGCTTACTCCCATATGCGACAGGGGGGGGCACAGATACGCATTATTTT. It translates to CSLLPYATGGGTDTHYF. V is TRBV29-1 and J is TRBJ2-3, with 9 bases identical to TRBD1. The CDR3 has 17 amino acids. Per the germline V gene, CDR1 is SQVTM and CDR2 is ANQGSEA.

Regarding this clonotype: The conserved closing phenylalanine or tryptophan is absent in this CDR3, likely reflecting a read error. This sequence joins TRBV12-5 and TRBJ1-5; D ambiguous. V gave up 6 bases and J gave up 6 bases, with 15 bases separating them. Per germline, CDR1 LGHNT and CDR2 FRNRAP. The CDR3 loop spans 14 amino acids. CDR3 in amino acids: CASGLTVGTQPQHL. The CDR3 nucleotides are TGTGCTAGTGGCCTTACCGTTGGCACTCAGCCCCAGCATCTT.

Details on this clonotype: This may stem from a read error, because a much larger clone lies one nucleotide away. The chain employs TRBV30 and TRBJ2-2; the D gene could be TRBD1 or TRBD2 (5 bases each). CDR3 size: 13 residues. Germline CDR1 is GTSNPN and CDR2 is SVGIG (reference sequence). The CDR3 region is CARGTSNTGELLF. The CDR3 nucleotides read TGTGCCCGAGGGACGTCGAACACCGGGGAGCTGCTTTTT.

About this clonotype: An end of the junction does not agree with germline; a read error may underlie this. V is TRBV10-2 and J is TRBJ1-2; perhaps TRBD1 as D (6 bases). The CDR3 runs 14 residues. In germline, CDR1 is WSHSY, CDR2 SAAADI. CDR3 DNA: TGCACCAGCAGGGACATGGGAGGGTACTATGACTACACCTTC. This sequence encodes CTSRDMGGYYDYTF.

This clonotype rates as medium-sized. The chain uses TRBV5-5 and TRBJ1-2, with D unresolved. The CDR3 covers 15 residues. V was clipped by 5 bases and J by 0 bases, with 14 bases between them. The germline CDR1 and CDR2 sequences are SGHKS and YYEKEE (reference sequence). Written as DNA, the CDR3 is TGTGCCAGCAGACCCCTGGAAGGAGCTAACTATGGCTACACCTTC. It codes for CASRPLEGANYGYTF.

This clonotype has only one observation. A much larger clone sits a single nucleotide away, making a read error possible. The chain uses TRBV20-1 and TRBJ1-2; D unclear. Germline CDR1 reads DFQATT; CDR2 reads SNEGSKA (reference sequence). The CDR3 has 12 amino acids. The CDR3: CNARVLSYGYTF. In DNA, the CDR3 is TGCAATGCTAGAGTACTGAGCTATGGCTACACCTTC.

In regard to this clonotype: A much larger clone sits a single nucleotide away, making a read error possible. The chain uses TRBV20-1 and TRBJ2-7, with 9 bases that match TRBD1. Germline V lookup: CDR1 DFQATT, CDR2 SNEGSKA (reference sequence). The CDR3 is made up of 14 amino acids. The CDR3 region has the DNA TGCAGTGCTCCCACCGGACAGGGGTTCTACGATCAGTACTTC. It specifies CSAPTGQGFYDQYF.

A word on this clonotype: A read error is likely, as this CDR3 ends without the conserved phenylalanine or tryptophan. V and J are TRBV11-3 and TRBJ1-2; tentatively, D is TRBD1 (6 bases). The CDR3 totals 15 residues. Looked up from germline, CDR1 is SGHNT and CDR2 is YENEEA. In DNA form, the CDR3 reads TGTGCCAGAAGCTTATTGGGGACAAGGCTTTATGGCTACACCTTA. As protein: CARSLLGTRLYGYTL.

In this sample, this clonotype turned up once. A read error may account for a junction end that differs from germline. In DNA form, the CDR3 reads TGTGCTAGCACTCGAAGCAGGACAGGGGACTCTGGGGACTATGAGCAGTACTTC. Protein product: CASTRSRTGDSGDYEQYF. The chain carries TRBV11-2 and TRBJ2-7; 9 nucleotides align to TRBD1. The CDR3 covers 18 residues. Germline-derived CDR1 and CDR2 are SGHAT and FQNNGV.

The V gene is TRBV29-1, the J gene TRBJ2-5; TRBD1 is a possible D gene (6 bases). This CDR3 spans 16 amino acids. V dropped 7 bases and J dropped 2 bases, with 23 bases sitting between them. The germline V gene encodes CDR1 SQVTM and CDR2 ANQGSEA. The CDR3 sequence: CSAKSYVQTGQETQYF. The CDR3 DNA reads as TGCAGCGCCAAGTCCTACGTCCAGACAGGACAAGAGACCCAGTACTTC.

This clonotype was recorded once. At one end, the junction sequence differs from germline, possibly due to a read error. The CDR3 sequence is CASSFGGRVGNKQFF. Here the CDR3 DNA reads TGTGCCAGTAGCTTTGGGGGCAGGGTTGGGAATAAGCAGTTCTTC. V is TRBV5-4 and J is TRBJ2-1; a possible D gene is TRBD1 (6 bases). The CDR3 has 15 residues. Germline V gene sequence: CDR1 SGHNT, CDR2 YYREEE (reference sequence).

As concerns this clonotype: The junction differs from germline at one of its ends, possibly a read error. The rearrangement uses TRBV6-6 and TRBJ1-1; 9 bases fit TRBD1. Germline V lookup: CDR1 MNHNY, CDR2 SVGAGI (reference sequence). There are 16 residues in the CDR3. The CDR3 sequence: CASSYLPGQGDTEVFF. The CDR3 nucleotides read TGTGCCAGCAGTTACTTACCGGGACAGGGAGACACTGAAGTTTTCTTT.

The count of this clonotype is one. At one end, the junction sequence differs from germline, possibly due to a read error. The V gene is TRBV4-2, the J gene TRBJ1-2; D possibly corresponds to TRBD1 (6 bases). The V gene's germline CDR1 is LGHNA and CDR2 YNFKEQ. The length of the CDR3 is 18 residues. CDR3 loop: CARSQEQGLGPFNYGYTF. In DNA, the CDR3 is TGTGCCAGAAGCCAAGAACAGGGCCTAGGACCGTTTAACTATGGCTACACCTTC.